Listed below are T cell receptor beta chains from one sample, sequenced in a study of glioma-infiltrating T cells. TCRdb recomputed calls from the multiplex PCR reads with MiXCR, one row per CDR3 protein. The sample carries approximately 93,000 distinct CDR3 sequences, around 37% recorded once. The specimen sequenced was glioma tissue, nonneoplastic brain tissue, or PBMCs (not recorded which). The receptor source for this set is a human donor with low-grade glioma or glioblastoma, undergoing nonglioma brain surgery, or in good health (not recorded which). Each CDR3 is given with its conserved first and last residue. A D gene is named only where the DNA matches it firmly. Part of the rows lack a size; the others show once, few, many or a class for expanded clones.

CDR3 protein: CASSRGQVGSDEQFF; V gene: TRBV2; D gene: TRBD1; clone size: NA
CDR3 protein: CVSRALGGTQAFF; V gene: TRBV28; D gene: NA; clone size: NA
CDR3 protein: CASSYFRTSAANTGELFF; V gene: TRBV6-2/TRBV6-3; D gene: TRBD2; clone size: many
CDR3 protein: CASSAGTYVEQYF; V gene: TRBV2; D gene: NA; clone size: many
CDR3 protein: CSVKGQGADTQYF; V gene: TRBV29-1; D gene: TRBD1; clone size: many
CDR3 protein: CGGSPGQGARDEQFF; V gene: TRBV6-2/TRBV6-3; D gene: TRBD1; clone size: NA
CDR3 protein: CASSLAGGYNEQFF; V gene: TRBV27; D gene: NA; clone size: many
CDR3 protein: CASSLGIQGRNEQFF; V gene: TRBV11-2; D gene: NA; clone size: many
CDR3 protein: CASSSTGGAGTQYF; V gene: TRBV7-9; D gene: TRBD1; clone size: NA
CDR3 protein: CASSPSQREPNYDQYF; V gene: TRBV6-2/TRBV6-3; D gene: TRBD2; clone size: NA
CDR3 protein: CASSEGGRNNYGYTF; V gene: TRBV5-1; D gene: NA; clone size: many
CDR3 protein: CASSLGSGKETQYF; V gene: TRBV7-2; D gene: NA; clone size: many
CDR3 protein: CASSVEQSNQPQHF; V gene: TRBV6-1; D gene: NA; clone size: many
CDR3 protein: CASSLGPDTQYF; V gene: TRBV11-2; D gene: NA; clone size: many
CDR3 protein: CASSQDGSYEQYF; V gene: TRBV14; D gene: NA; clone size: many
CDR3 protein: CASRIRGLRYEQYF; V gene: TRBV6-1; D gene: NA; clone size: many
CDR3 protein: CSVADRPNEKLFF; V gene: TRBV29-1; D gene: NA; clone size: many
CDR3 protein: CASSYSQSTDTQYF; V gene: TRBV6-6; D gene: NA; clone size: many
CDR3 protein: CASGYMGNTEAFF; V gene: TRBV6-2/TRBV6-3; D gene: NA; clone size: NA
CDR3 protein: CASSTGPSNQPQHF; V gene: TRBV4-1; D gene: NA; clone size: many
CDR3 protein: CSARPTGSIGELFF; V gene: TRBV20-1; D gene: TRBD1; clone size: once
CDR3 protein: CSVIQDSYNEQFF; V gene: TRBV20-1; D gene: NA; clone size: many
CDR3 protein: CASSLGGLTGELFF; V gene: TRBV7-7; D gene: NA; clone size: many
CDR3 protein: CASSPGTGGGQPQHF; V gene: TRBV5-1; D gene: TRBD1; clone size: many
CDR3 protein: CASRETSGSPGELFF; V gene: TRBV2; D gene: TRBD2; clone size: many
CDR3 protein: CASSPWTGSSYGYTF; V gene: TRBV9; D gene: TRBD1; clone size: NA
CDR3 protein: CASSQDSGPTGELFF; V gene: TRBV4-3; D gene: NA; clone size: many
CDR3 protein: CSVPAPGPGQPQHF; V gene: TRBV29-1; D gene: NA; clone size: many